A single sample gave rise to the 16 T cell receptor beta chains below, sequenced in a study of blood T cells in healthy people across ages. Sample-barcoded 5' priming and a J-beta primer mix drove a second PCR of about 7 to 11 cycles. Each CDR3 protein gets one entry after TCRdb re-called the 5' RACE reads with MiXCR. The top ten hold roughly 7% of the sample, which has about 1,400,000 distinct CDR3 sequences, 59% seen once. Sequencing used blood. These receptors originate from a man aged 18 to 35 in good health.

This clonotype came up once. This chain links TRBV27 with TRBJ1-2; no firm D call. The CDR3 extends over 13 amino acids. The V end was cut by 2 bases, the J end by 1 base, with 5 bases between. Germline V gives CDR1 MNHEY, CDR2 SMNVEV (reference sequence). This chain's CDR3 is CASSLAFNYGYTF. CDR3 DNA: TGTGCCAGCAGTTTAGCGTTTAACTATGGCTACACCTTC.

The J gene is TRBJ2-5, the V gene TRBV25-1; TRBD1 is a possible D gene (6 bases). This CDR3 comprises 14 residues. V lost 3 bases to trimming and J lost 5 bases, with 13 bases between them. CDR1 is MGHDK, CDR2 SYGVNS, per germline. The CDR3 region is CASSDRTVGETQYF. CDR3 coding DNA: TGTGCCAGCAGTGATAGGACAGTCGGGGAGACCCAGTACTTC.

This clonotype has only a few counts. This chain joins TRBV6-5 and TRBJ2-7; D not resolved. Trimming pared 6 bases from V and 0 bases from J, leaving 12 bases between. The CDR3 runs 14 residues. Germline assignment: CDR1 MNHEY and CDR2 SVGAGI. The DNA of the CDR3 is TGTGCCAGCAGGATTCTGGAAGGCTCCTACGAGCAGTACTTC. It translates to CASRILEGSYEQYF.

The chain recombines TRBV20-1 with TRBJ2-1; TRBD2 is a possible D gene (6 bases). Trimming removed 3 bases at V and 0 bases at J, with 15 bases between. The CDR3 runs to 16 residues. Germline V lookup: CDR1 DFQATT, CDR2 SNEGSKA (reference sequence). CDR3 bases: TGCAGTGCTAGTAAACGAAAGCGGGTCTCCTACAATGAGCAGTTCTTC. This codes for CSASKRKRVSYNEQFF.

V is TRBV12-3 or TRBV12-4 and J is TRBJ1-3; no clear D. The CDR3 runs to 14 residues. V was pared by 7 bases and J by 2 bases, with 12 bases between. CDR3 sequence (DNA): TGTGCCAGCACCCATTCGACAACTGGAAACACCATATATTTT. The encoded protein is CASTHSTTGNTIYF.

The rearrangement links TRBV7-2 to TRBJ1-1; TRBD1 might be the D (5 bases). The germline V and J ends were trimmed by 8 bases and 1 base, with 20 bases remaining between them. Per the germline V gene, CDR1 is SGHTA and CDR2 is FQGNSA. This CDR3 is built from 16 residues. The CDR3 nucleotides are TGTGCCAGCTTAACACGCGGGGCAGGCGAGAACACTGAAGCTTTCTTT. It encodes CASLTRGAGENTEAFF.

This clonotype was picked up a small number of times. The DNA of the CDR3 is TGTGCCAGCAGTGGACTAATGCCCGTCTACGAGCAGTACTTC. Its translation is CASSGLMPVYEQYF. V usage is TRBV2 and J usage is TRBJ2-4, with D possibly matching TRBD2 (5 bases). The end of the DNA fits TRBJ2-7 better, so the J call may be wrong. Germline V lookup: CDR1 SNHLY, CDR2 FYNNEI. The CDR3 extends over 14 amino acids.

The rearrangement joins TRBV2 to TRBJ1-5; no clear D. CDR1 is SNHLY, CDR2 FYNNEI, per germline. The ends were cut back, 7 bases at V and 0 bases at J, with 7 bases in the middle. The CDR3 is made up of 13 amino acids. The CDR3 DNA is TGTGCCAGCAAAATTAATAGCAATCAGCCCCAGCATTTT. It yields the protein CASKINSNQPQHF.

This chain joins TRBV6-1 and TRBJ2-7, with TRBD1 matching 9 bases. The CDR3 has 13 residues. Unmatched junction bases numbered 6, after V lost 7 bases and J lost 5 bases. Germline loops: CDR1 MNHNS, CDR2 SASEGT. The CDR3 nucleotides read TGTGCCAGCACCGGGACAGGGTACCACGAGCAGTACTTC. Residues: CASTGTGYHEQYF.

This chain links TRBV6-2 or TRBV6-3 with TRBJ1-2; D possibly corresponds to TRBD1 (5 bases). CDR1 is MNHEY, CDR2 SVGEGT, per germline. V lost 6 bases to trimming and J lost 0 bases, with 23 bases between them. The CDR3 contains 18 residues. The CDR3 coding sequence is TGTGCCAGCAGCCGGCCACCGGGACCCTACCAAGCTAACTATGGCTACACCTTC. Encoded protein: CASSRPPGPYQANYGYTF.

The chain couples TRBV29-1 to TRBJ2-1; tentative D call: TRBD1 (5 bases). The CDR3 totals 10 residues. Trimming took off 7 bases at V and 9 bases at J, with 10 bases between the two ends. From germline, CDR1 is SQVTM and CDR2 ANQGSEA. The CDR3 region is CSGRELEQFF. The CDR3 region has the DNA TGCAGCGGCAGGGAACTTGAGCAGTTCTTC.

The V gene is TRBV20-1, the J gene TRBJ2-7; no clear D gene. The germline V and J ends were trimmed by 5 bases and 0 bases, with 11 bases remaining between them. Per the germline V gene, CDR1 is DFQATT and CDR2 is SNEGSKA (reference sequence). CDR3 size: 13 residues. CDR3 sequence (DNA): TGCAGTGCTCGACCTAGGGCCTCCTACGAGCAGTACTTC. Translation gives CSARPRASYEQYF.

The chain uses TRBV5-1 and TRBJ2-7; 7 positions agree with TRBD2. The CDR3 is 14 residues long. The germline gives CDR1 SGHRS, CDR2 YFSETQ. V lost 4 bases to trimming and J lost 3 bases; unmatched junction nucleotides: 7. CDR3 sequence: CASSAGLSLYEQYF. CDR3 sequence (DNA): TGCGCCAGCAGCGCGGGACTAAGCCTCTACGAGCAGTACTTC.

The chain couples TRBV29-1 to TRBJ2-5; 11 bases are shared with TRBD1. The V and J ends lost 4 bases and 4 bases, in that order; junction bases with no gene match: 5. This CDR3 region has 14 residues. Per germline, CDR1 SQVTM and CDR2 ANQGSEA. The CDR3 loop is CSVGWTGGLETQYF. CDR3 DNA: TGCAGCGTTGGATGGACAGGGGGCTTAGAGACCCAGTACTTC. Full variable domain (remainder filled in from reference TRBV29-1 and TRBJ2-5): SAVISQKPSRDICQRGTSLTIQCQVDSQVTMMFWYRQQPGQSLTLIATANQGSEATYESGFVIDKFPISRPNLTFSTLTVSNMSPEDSSIYLCSVGWTGGLETQYFGPGTRLLVL.

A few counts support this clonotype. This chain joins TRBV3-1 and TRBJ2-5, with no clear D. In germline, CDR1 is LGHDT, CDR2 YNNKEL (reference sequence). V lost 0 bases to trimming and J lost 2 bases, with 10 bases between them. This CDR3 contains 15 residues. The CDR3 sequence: CASSQEVEGQETQYF. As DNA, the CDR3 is TGTGCCAGCAGCCAAGAGGTGGAAGGGCAAGAGACCCAGTACTTC.

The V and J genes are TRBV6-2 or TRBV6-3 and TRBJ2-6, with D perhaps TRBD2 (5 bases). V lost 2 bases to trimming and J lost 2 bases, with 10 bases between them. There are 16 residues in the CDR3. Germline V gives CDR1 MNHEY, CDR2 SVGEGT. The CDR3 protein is CASSYGGSAGANVLTF. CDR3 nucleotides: TGTGCCAGCAGTTACGGTGGGAGTGCTGGGGCCAACGTCCTGACTTTC.